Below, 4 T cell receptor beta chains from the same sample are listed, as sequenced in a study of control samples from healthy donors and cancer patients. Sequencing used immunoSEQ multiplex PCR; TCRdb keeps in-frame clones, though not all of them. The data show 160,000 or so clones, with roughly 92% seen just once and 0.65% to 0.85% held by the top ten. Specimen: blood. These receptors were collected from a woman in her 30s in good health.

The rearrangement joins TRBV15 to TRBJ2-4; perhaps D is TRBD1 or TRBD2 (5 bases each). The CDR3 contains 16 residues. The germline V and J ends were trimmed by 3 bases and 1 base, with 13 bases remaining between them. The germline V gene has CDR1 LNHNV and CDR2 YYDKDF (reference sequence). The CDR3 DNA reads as TGTGCCACCAGCAGGCCAGGGAGTTCGGCCAAAAACATTCAGTACTTC. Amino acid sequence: CATSRPGSSAKNIQYF. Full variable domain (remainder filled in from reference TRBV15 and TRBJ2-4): DAMVIQNPRYQVTQFGKPVTLSCSQTLNHNVMYWYQQKSSQAPKLLFHYYDKDFNNEADTPDNFQSRRPNTSFCFLDIRSPGLGDTAMYLCATSRPGSSAKNIQYFGAGTRLSVL.

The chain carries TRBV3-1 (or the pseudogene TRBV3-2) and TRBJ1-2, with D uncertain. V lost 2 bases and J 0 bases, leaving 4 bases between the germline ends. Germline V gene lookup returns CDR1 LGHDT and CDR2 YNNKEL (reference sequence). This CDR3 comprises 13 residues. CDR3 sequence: CASSQLANYGYTF. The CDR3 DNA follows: TGTGCCAGCAGCCAACTTGCTAACTATGGCTACACCTTC.

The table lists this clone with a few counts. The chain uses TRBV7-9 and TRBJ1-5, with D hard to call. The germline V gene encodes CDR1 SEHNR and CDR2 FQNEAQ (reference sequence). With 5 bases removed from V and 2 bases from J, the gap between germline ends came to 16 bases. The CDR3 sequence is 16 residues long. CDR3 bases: TGTGCCAGCAGCCACGCCGGGGAGGGCGGCAATCAGCCCCAGCATTTT. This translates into CASSHAGEGGNQPQHF.

CDR3 bases: TGTGCCAGTAGTATAAACAGTTTGATTAGGGACATTCAGTACTTC. This encodes CASSINSLIRDIQYF. The rearrangement links TRBV19 to TRBJ2-4; D is ambiguous. The germline V gene has CDR1 LNHDA and CDR2 SQIVND (reference sequence). Trimming removed 2 bases at V and 8 bases at J, with 16 bases between. This CDR3 is 15 amino acids long.